This T cell receptor beta chain came from a study of blood T cell repertoires in COVID-19. Study background: COVID-19 samples from acute and convalescent phases originated in the United States, Italy and Spain. PBMCs, B-cell-depleted T cells, or T cells provided the cDNA or gDNA that made up the material.

Per the authors' pipeline: Counts of nucleated cells, estimated from reference gene primer amplification, were obtained. Sequenced by immunoSEQ multiplex PCR; TCRdb stores in-frame clones only, minus some. Clone size and the V and J calls come from that table; the DNA yielded D and trimming. The sample consists of roughly 33,000 clones, 70% to 85% of them appearing once. The J segment lost 5 bases and the V segment lost 7 bases, leaving 5 bases of the junction unmatched. Per the germline V gene, CDR1 is SNHLY and CDR2 is FYNNEI. The length of the CDR3 is 13 residues. This sequence was found in an older woman with acute or convalescent COVID-19. V is TRBV2 and J is TRBJ1-1; 9 bases are shared with TRBD1. Sequenced: peripheral blood. The CDR3: CASTADRGTEAFF. In nucleotides, the CDR3 is TGTGCCAGCACCGCGGACAGGGGTACTGAAGCTTTCTTT.